This T cell receptor beta chain was sequenced for a study of blood T cell repertoires in COVID-19. Study in general: Italy, Spain and the United States were the sources of the convalescent and acute COVID-19 samples.

The assay was immunoSEQ multiplex PCR, and TCRdb's table has in-frame clones only and misses some. The sample carries approximately 400,000 clones, 89% recorded once. This CDR3 is built from 12 residues. This sequence originates from a man aged 35 to 55 with acute or convalescent COVID-19. V and J are TRBV12-2 and TRBJ2-7; the listed D gene, TRBD1, was not tested against the DNA. TRBV12-2 is annotated as a pseudogene. The specimen was peripheral blood. The CDR3 bases are TGTGCACCCCGACAGTCCTTCTACGAGCAGTACTTC. It is translated as CAPRQSFYEQYF.